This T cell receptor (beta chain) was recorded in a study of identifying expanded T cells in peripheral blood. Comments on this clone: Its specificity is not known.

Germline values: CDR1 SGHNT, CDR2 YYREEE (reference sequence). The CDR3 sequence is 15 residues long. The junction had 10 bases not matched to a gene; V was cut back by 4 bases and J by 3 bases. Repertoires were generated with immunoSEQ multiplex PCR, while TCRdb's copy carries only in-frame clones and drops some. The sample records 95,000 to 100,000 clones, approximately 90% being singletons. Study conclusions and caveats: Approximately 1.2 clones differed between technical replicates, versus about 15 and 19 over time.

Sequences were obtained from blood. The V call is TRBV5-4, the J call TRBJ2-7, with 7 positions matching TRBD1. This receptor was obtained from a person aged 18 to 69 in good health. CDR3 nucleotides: TGTGCCAGCAGCCCCCGGGACAGAGTTATCTACGAGCAGTACTTC. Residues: CASSPRDRVIYEQYF.